Listed below are T cell receptor beta chains from one sample, sequenced in a study of tumor and adjacent non-tumor tissue in lung cancer. Each CDR3 protein gets one entry after TCRdb re-called the multiplex PCR reads with MiXCR. The data contain about 70,000 distinct CDR3 sequences, 60% to 75% of them singletons. The sequenced sample consisted of lung tumor tissue. The receptor source for this set is a man aged 55 to 69 with non-small cell lung cancer. Each CDR3 is given with its conserved first and last residue. The D gene is left open where the match is weak. The size entry is marked missing in some rows and otherwise reads once, few, many or a size class.

v_call	d_call	clone_size	cdr3_length	j_call	cdr3_nt	cdr3_aa
TRBV6-6	TRBD1	NA	13	TRBJ2-2	TGTGCCAGCAAGGGACAGGGGTTCGGGAAGCTGTTTTTT	CASKGQGFGKLFF
TRBV10-3	TRBD2	once	16	TRBJ2-5	TGTGCCATCAGCGCAACCGGGACTAGCCGCGACGGGGCCCAGTACTTC	CAISATGTSRDGAQYF
TRBV20-1	NA	NA	12	TRBJ2-7	TGCAGTGCGAGGGGGGAAGGCTGCGAGCAGTATTTC	CSARGEGCEQYF
TRBV5-4	TRBD2	NA	16	TRBJ2-3	TGTGCCAGCAGCCCTTTAGAGCGGGATCCGGAAGATACGCAGTATTTT	CASSPLERDPEDTQYF
TRBV5-1	NA	once	13	TRBJ2-5	TGCACCAGCAGCTTGTGGGATTCCGGGACCCAGTACTTC	CTSSLWDSGTQYF
TRBV29-1	NA	medium-sized	10	TRBJ2-5	TGCAGCGTTTTGCTCGGGACCCAGTACTTC	CSVLLGTQYF
TRBV28	NA	NA	14	TRBJ2-7	TGTGCCAGCAGTTTGGAGGGCCAAGCCTACGAGCAGTACTTC	CASSLEGQAYEQYF
TRBV10-3	NA	NA	12	TRBJ2-5	TGTGCCACCAGGACCCTAAAAGAGACCCCGCACTTC	CATRTLKETPHF
TRBV12-3/TRBV12-4	NA	many	12	TRBJ2-2	TGTGCCAGCAGTGAGGGGGCCGGGGAGCTGTTTTTT	CASSEGAGELFF
TRBV20-1	NA	NA	16	TRBJ2-3	TGCAGTGTTACACCCCCGCCCGGCGGGGGCACAGATACGCAGTATTTT	CSVTPPPGGGTDTQYF
TRBV5-1	TRBD2	NA	14	TRBJ2-1	TGCGCCGGCAGCCAGATAGCGGGAGAGAATGAGCAGTTCTTC	CAGSQIAGENEQFF
TRBV29-1	NA	NA	12	TRBJ2-7	TGCAGAGTTGAAGGCGTTGCCAACGAGCAGTACTTC	CRVEGVANEQYF
TRBV29-1	TRBD2	once	12	TRBJ2-1	TGCAGCGTTGGGACTAGTTTCAATGAGCAGTTATTC	CSVGTSFNEQLF
TRBV20-1	NA	NA	15	TRBJ2-5	TGCAGTGCTAGATCCAGCGCAGGGCACCAAGAAACCCAGTACTTC	CSARSSAGHQETQYF
TRBV6-1	NA	NA	14	TRBJ2-5	TGTGCCGTTAGCGAGAGACCCGCAGAAGAGACCCAGTACTTC	CAVSERPAEETQYF